One sample yielded the 21 T cell receptor beta chains listed below, sequenced in a study of shared clonotypes between healthy human individuals. Repertoires were generated with immunoSEQ multiplex PCR, while TCRdb's copy carries only in-frame clones and drops some. The sample contains 450,000 to 600,000 clones, 79% of which appear only once. Sequencing input: PBMCs. The receptors originated from a woman between 40 and 55 years old in good health. Some clones in this sample may be carry-over from other donors' samples.

V usage is TRBV28 and J usage is TRBJ1-4; no clear D gene. The CDR3 extends over 13 amino acids. With 5 bases removed from V and 0 bases from J, the gap between germline ends came to 4 bases. Germline V gives CDR1 MDHEN, CDR2 SYDVKM. Written as DNA, the CDR3 is TGTGCCAGCAGTCCTGCAACTAATGAAAAACTGTTTTTT. This gives the protein CASSPATNEKLFF.

The chain uses TRBV30 and TRBJ2-2; tentatively, D is TRBD1 or TRBD2 (5 bases each). Germline CDR1 reads GTSNPN; CDR2 reads SVGIG (reference sequence). Trimming removed 4 bases from V and 6 bases from J, with 15 bases in between. The CDR3 spans 14 residues. The CDR3 is CAWNRAVGAGELFF. Written as DNA, the CDR3 is TGTGCCTGGAATAGGGCAGTGGGGGCCGGGGAGCTGTTTTTT.

The chain combines TRBV19 with TRBJ2-3; D might be TRBD1 or TRBD2, each matching 6 bases. V was cut by 5 bases and J by 1 base, with 16 bases left in between. This CDR3 spans 16 amino acids. CDR1 and CDR2 (germline): LNHDA, SQIVND (reference sequence). CDR3 sequence reads: CASSRRGASGTDTQYF. The CDR3 DNA is TGTGCCAGTAGTCGGAGGGGGGCTAGCGGCACAGATACGCAGTATTTT.

V usage is TRBV28 and J usage is TRBJ1-2, with a weak D call TRBD1 (6 bases). CDR1 MDHEN and CDR2 SYDVKM come from the germline V gene. The CDR3 loop spans 14 amino acids. V shed 6 bases and J shed 5 bases, with 16 bases lying between them. CDR3 in amino acids: CASRTRGFGYGYTF. CDR3 nucleotide sequence: TGTGCCAGCAGGACCAGGGGTTTTGGATATGGCTACACCTTC.

The rearrangement joins TRBV5-6 to TRBJ2-2, with unresolved D. CDR1 and CDR2 from the germline V gene are SGHDT and YYEEEE. The CDR3 extends over 16 amino acids. Trimming took 2 bases from V and 1 from J, leaving 12 bases between them. CDR3 loop: CASSLGQVVNTGELFF. CDR3 nucleotide sequence: TGTGCCAGCAGCTTAGGTCAAGTAGTGAACACCGGGGAGCTGTTTTTT.

V and J are TRBV5-1 and TRBJ2-6; no firm D call. V shed 2 bases and J shed 0 bases, with 3 bases lying between them. Germline values: CDR1 SGHRS, CDR2 YFSETQ. The CDR3 loop spans 14 amino acids. DNA for the CDR3: TGCGCCAGCAGCTTATTCTCTGGGGCCAACGTCCTGACTTTC. Translating gives CASSLFSGANVLTF.

This clone was detected many times. The chain links TRBV28 to TRBJ1-5; D unclear. Germline V gives CDR1 MDHEN, CDR2 SYDVKM. This CDR3 is built from 14 residues. V gave up 6 bases and J gave up 3 bases, with 12 bases separating them. The CDR3 DNA reads TGTGCCAGCAGGTTGGCATTGCTCAATCAGCCCCAGCATTTT. Its translation is CASRLALLNQPQHF.

The chain combines TRBV4-3 with TRBJ1-1; D ambiguous. Per the germline V gene, CDR1 is LGHNA and CDR2 is YSLEER. The germline V and J ends were trimmed by 4 bases and 0 bases, with 15 bases remaining between them. The CDR3 is 16 amino acids. The DNA for the CDR3 is TGCGCCAGCAGCCCCAGCGCCACCCATTTGAACACTGAAGCTTTCTTT. It is translated as CASSPSATHLNTEAFF.

V gene TRBV11-2 combines with J gene TRBJ2-6, with 9 positions matching TRBD1. The V gene end was trimmed by 0 bases and the J gene end by 0 bases; junction bases not matched to a gene: 9. The germline CDR1 and CDR2 sequences are SGHAT and FQNNGV. The CDR3 sequence is 20 residues long. CDR3 residues: CASSLDSVGQGTSGANVLTF. For the CDR3, the DNA is TGTGCCAGCAGCTTAGATTCGGTCGGACAGGGGACCTCTGGGGCCAACGTCCTGACTTTC. Complete variable domain (other parts from reference TRBV11-2 and TRBJ2-6): EAGVAQSPRYKIIEKRQSVAFWCNPISGHATLYWYQQILGQGPKLLIQFQNNGVVDDSQLPKDRFSAERLKGVDSTLKIQPAKLEDSAVYLCASSLDSVGQGTSGANVLTFGAGSRLTVL.

This chain uses TRBV10-2 with TRBJ2-1; 9 positions agree with TRBD2. The CDR3 contains 16 residues. CDR1 and CDR2 from the germline V gene are WSHSY and SAAADI. The V segment lost 7 bases and the J segment 9 bases; nucleotides outside the gene matches: 16. CDR3 amino acids: CASTAHAGGSWGEQFF. The CDR3 DNA sequence: TGCGCCAGCACGGCTCATGCGGGAGGGTCTTGGGGTGAGCAGTTCTTC.

This clone was recorded once. The V gene is TRBV6-6, the J gene TRBJ2-2; 9 bases align to TRBD2. The germline gives CDR1 MNHNY, CDR2 SVGAGI (reference sequence). This CDR3 is 14 amino acids long. V lost 8 bases to trimming and J lost 3 bases; unmatched junction nucleotides: 4. The CDR3 reads CASRLAEYTGELFF. The CDR3 DNA follows: TGTGCCAGCCGACTAGCGGAATACACCGGGGAGCTGTTTTTT.

The chain couples TRBV27 to TRBJ1-3; D is perhaps TRBD1 (6 bases). Germline V lookup: CDR1 MNHEY, CDR2 SMNVEV (reference sequence). The CDR3 is 14 residues long. V was clipped by 6 bases and J by 2 bases, with 11 bases between them. This CDR3 is CASSQQGTGNTIYF. For the CDR3, the DNA is TGTGCCAGCAGCCAACAGGGAACTGGAAACACCATATATTTT.

The V call is TRBV28, the J call TRBJ2-5; 8 nucleotides align to TRBD1. Germline lookup yields CDR1 MDHEN and CDR2 SYDVKM. The junction had 17 bases not matched to a gene; V was cut back by 4 bases and J by 7 bases. The CDR3 totals 17 residues. The CDR3: CASSSPGQGPPPGTQYF. DNA of the CDR3: TGTGCCAGCAGTTCACCAGGACAGGGCCCCCCGCCGGGGACCCAGTACTTC. Based on the CDR3 plus reference TRBV28 and TRBJ2-5, the full variable domain is DVKVTQSSRYLVKRTGEKVFLECVQDMDHENMFWYRQDPGLGLRLIYFSYDVKMKEKGDIPEGYSVSREKKERFSLILESASTNQTSMYLCASSSPGQGPPPGTQYFGPGTRLLVL.

J is TRBJ2-7 and V is TRBV27; 10 bases line up with TRBD2. This CDR3 is built from 17 residues. The germline V gene has CDR1 MNHEY and CDR2 SMNVEV (reference sequence). J lost 6 bases, V lost 0 bases, and 11 bases had no gene match. CDR3 in DNA: TGTGCCAGCAGTTTATCTGCCCTAGCGGGAGACCTCGTCGAGCAGTACTTC. It specifies CASSLSALAGDLVEQYF.

The rearrangement joins TRBV18 to TRBJ2-1; 7 positions match TRBD1. The CDR3 contains 15 residues. After removal of 6 bases from V and 3 bases from J, the junction contained 8 bases not matched to a gene. Germline V gene lookup returns CDR1 KGHSH and CDR2 LQKENI. As DNA, the CDR3 is TGTGCCAGCTCCCCTACGACAGGGTTCTACAATGAGCAGTTCTTC. This sequence encodes CASSPTTGFYNEQFF. Using reference TRBV18 and TRBJ2-1 for the parts outside the CDR3, the full variable domain is NAGVMQNPRHLVRRRGQEARLRCSPMKGHSHVYWYRQLPEEGLKFMVYLQKENIIDESGMPKERFSAEFPKEGPSILRIQQVVRGDSAAYFCASSPTTGFYNEQFFGPGTRLTVL.

Worth noting for this clone: Other DNA sequences from this sample encode an identical CDR3 as well. The V gene is TRBV7-9, the J gene TRBJ2-5, with no clear D. Trimming pared 3 bases from V and 5 bases from J, leaving 4 bases between. Germline V lookup: CDR1 SEHNR, CDR2 FQNEAQ (reference sequence). The length of the CDR3 is 11 residues. The CDR3 DNA follows: TGTGCCAGCAGCTTGGCGGAGACCCAGTACTTC. Amino acid sequence: CASSLAETQYF.

The CDR3 nucleotides are TGTGCCAGCAGCTTAGGACTCGGGACAGGTGCGAACACCGGGGAGCTGTTTTTT. This encodes CASSLGLGTGANTGELFF. The chain couples TRBV7-6 to TRBJ2-2, with 8 bases aligning to TRBD1. Germline V gene lookup returns CDR1 SGHVS and CDR2 FNYEAQ. J lost 0 bases, V lost 1 base, and 7 bases had no gene match. CDR3 size: 18 residues.

In this sample, this clone turned up a few times. The chain joins TRBV28 to TRBJ1-2; perhaps TRBD1 as D (6 bases). CDR3 size: 12 residues. Germline CDR1 is MDHEN and CDR2 is SYDVKM. Trimming took off 4 bases at V and 8 bases at J, with 11 bases between the two ends. The DNA of the CDR3 is TGTGCCAGCAGTTGCAGGGGCTGCGGCTACACCTTC. This gives the protein CASSCRGCGYTF.

A single count supports this clone. The rearrangement joins TRBV7-3 to TRBJ2-1; 7 nucleotides match TRBD1. Germline CDR1 reads SGHTA; CDR2 reads FQGTGA. The CDR3 is made up of 14 amino acids. Losses at the gene ends were 5 bases for V and 4 bases for J; bases not matched to a gene: 5. CDR3 sequence (DNA): TGTGCCAGCAGCCCGACAGGGCCGTACAATGAGCAGTTCTTC. This encodes CASSPTGPYNEQFF.

This clone showed up just a few times. This chain uses TRBV27 with TRBJ2-1; D possibly uses TRBD1 or TRBD2 (5 bases each). Trimming removed 1 base from V and 0 bases from J, with 10 bases in between. The CDR3 totals 16 residues. Germline values: CDR1 MNHEY, CDR2 SMNVEV (reference sequence). CDR3 bases: TGTGCCAGCAGTTTATTGGGGGACGTCTCCTACAATGAGCAGTTCTTC. Residues: CASSLLGDVSYNEQFF.

The chain has TRBV7-2 and TRBJ2-5; unclear D gene. V lost 1 base and J 0 bases, leaving 9 bases between the germline ends. Per the germline V gene, CDR1 is SGHTA and CDR2 is FQGNSA. This CDR3 is built from 15 residues. DNA for the CDR3: TGTGCCAGCAGCTTAGACGGTTCAAACCAAGAGACCCAGTACTTC. The encoded protein is CASSLDGSNQETQYF.